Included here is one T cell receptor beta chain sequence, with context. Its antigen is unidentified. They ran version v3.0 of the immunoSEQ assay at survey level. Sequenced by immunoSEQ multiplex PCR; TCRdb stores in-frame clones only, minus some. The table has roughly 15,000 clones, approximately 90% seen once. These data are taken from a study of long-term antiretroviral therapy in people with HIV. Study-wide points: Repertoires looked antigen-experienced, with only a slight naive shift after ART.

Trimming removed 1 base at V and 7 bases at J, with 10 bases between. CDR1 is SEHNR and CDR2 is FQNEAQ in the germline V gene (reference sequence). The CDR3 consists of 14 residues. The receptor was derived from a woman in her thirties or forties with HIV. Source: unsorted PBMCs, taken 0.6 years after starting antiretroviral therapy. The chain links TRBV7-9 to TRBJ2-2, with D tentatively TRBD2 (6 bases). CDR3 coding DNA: TGTGCCAGCAGCTTAGGAGGCGGGGACGGGGAGCTGTTTTTT. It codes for CASSLGGGDGELFF.